Below are 10 T cell receptor beta chains sequenced from a single sample in a study of monozygotic twins with inflammatory bowel disease. TCRdb reprocessed the 5' RACE reads and keeps a single row for each CDR3 protein, giving no DNA. The table for this sample gives around 140,000 distinct CDR3 sequences. The sequenced material came from blood. The receptors derive from a human donor with ulcerative colitis or Crohn's disease, or a healthy co-twin of an affected twin (not recorded which).

The rearrangement links TRBV20-1 to TRBJ2-7; TCRdb proposes TRBD2, but this gene call is untestable without DNA. Germline assignment: CDR1 DFQATT and CDR2 SNEGSKA (reference sequence). This CDR3 is 17 amino acids long. The CDR3 region is CSARDSGTSGSWYEQYF.

The gene calls are TRBV10-3 and TRBJ2-1; TCRdb calls TRBD2, which cannot be checked without DNA. CDR3 length: 14 residues. The germline V gene has CDR1 ENHRY and CDR2 SYGVKD. CDR3 region: CAIGREGLYNEQFF.

The CDR3 sequence: CASSYTGEPTQPQHF. This chain connects TRBV6-5 to TRBJ1-5. The CDR3 has 15 amino acids. From germline, CDR1 is MNHEY and CDR2 SVGAGI.

The chain combines TRBV29-1 with TRBJ2-7; TCRdb outputs TRBD1, but without DNA this stays unchecked. CDR1 SQVTM and CDR2 ANQGSEA come from the germline V gene. This CDR3 region has 11 residues. The CDR3 region is CSTSGTNEQYF.

The chain employs TRBV20-1 and TRBJ2-7; checking the TCRdb D call of TRBD1 is not possible without DNA. The CDR3 has 13 amino acids. Per the germline V gene, CDR1 is DFQATT and CDR2 is SNEGSKA (reference sequence). This CDR3 is CSAEDREPYEQYF.

The chain has TRBV24-1 and TRBJ2-1; the TCRdb D gene call, TRBD2, has no DNA to confirm it. CDR3 length equals 15 residues. Germline assignment: CDR1 KGHDR and CDR2 SFDVKD. This CDR3 reads CATSDLAGPYNEQFF.

The genes are TRBV24-1 and TRBJ1-2. The CDR3 covers 13 residues. CDR1 is KGHDR and CDR2 is SFDVKD in the germline V gene. The CDR3 loop is CATSEAENYGYTF.

V usage is TRBV4-2 and J usage is TRBJ2-3; TCRdb names TRBD2, which stays unverified in the absence of DNA. Germline CDR1 and CDR2: LGHNA and YNFKEQ. The length of the CDR3 is 14 residues. The CDR3 sequence is CASSQELAGDTQYF.

The chain links TRBV7-3 to TRBJ2-1; there is no DNA to check the TCRdb D call of TRBD1. Germline V CDR1 and CDR2: SGHTA, FQGTGA. The CDR3 has 13 residues. The CDR3 sequence is CASSSDNYNEQFF.

The chain links TRBV27 to TRBJ1-6; TCRdb proposes TRBD1, but this gene call is untestable without DNA. The CDR3 is made up of 16 amino acids. CDR1 is MNHEY and CDR2 is SMNVEV in the germline V gene (reference sequence). CDR3 sequence: CASSLISGFGGSPLHF.